Each of the 2 T cell receptor beta chains below was sequenced from the same sample in a study of T-cell reconstitution after alpha-beta-depleted transplantation in children. A library of TCRbeta sequences, prepared with unique molecular identifiers, was generated. In TCRdb, the PCR reads were re-called with MiXCR into one record per CDR3 protein. The repertoire has some 100,000 distinct CDR3 sequences, roughly a sixth of them found once; the top ten carry around a fifth. This material consisted of PBMCs, mostly from graft donor cells, taken 180 days after TCRalphabeta/CD19-depleted stem cell transplant. The source of these receptors is a male patient aged 2-9 years who had a stem cell transplant for acute lymphoblastic leukemia, so the T cells may come from the graft donor.

The table lists this clonotype with a few counts. The gene calls are TRBV10-3 and TRBJ1-2, with 8 positions matching TRBD1. CDR3 length: 15 amino acids. The germline CDR1 and CDR2 sequences are ENHRY and SYGVKD. With 3 bases clipped from V and 1 base from J, the junction kept 4 bases outside the gene matches. The CDR3 spells CAISEGQGNNYGYTF. DNA of the CDR3: TGTGCCATCAGTGAAGGACAGGGCAATAACTATGGCTACACCTTC.

This sequence joins TRBV20-1 and TRBJ2-3; 11 bases align to TRBD1. The CDR3 is 15 residues long. CDR1 and CDR2 (germline): DFQATT, SNEGSKA (reference sequence). The V and J ends lost 3 bases and 4 bases, in that order; junction bases with no gene match: 6. The CDR3 nucleotides read TGCAGTGCTAGCGACGGACAGGGGGCATCAGATACGCAGTATTTT. This codes for CSASDGQGASDTQYF.